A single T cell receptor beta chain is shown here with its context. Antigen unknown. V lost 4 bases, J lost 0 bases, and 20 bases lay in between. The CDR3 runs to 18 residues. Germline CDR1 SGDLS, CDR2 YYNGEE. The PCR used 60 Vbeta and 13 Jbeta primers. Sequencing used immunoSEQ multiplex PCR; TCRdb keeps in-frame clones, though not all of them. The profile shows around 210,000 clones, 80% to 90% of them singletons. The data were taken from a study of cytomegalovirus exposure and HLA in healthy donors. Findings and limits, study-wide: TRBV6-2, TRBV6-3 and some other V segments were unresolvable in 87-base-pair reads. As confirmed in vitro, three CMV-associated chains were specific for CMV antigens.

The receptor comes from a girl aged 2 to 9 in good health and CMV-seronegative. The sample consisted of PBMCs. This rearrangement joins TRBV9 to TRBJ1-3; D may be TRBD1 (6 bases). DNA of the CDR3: TGTGCCAGCAGCCTGGGGGACATGGACATCCACTCTGGAAACACCATATATTTT. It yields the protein CASSLGDMDIHSGNTIYF.